Detailed here is one T cell receptor (beta chain). This clone's antigen is unknown. No base quality values were provided; no much bigger clone lies one nucleotide off. Reading from cysteine to phenylalanine, the CDR3 counts 19 amino acids. Just CDR3 DNA is preserved here, 57 bases in frame from base 1. CDR1 SGDLS and CDR2 YYNGEE are derived from the germline V gene. Clipping removes 3 bases from V and 5 bases from J, with 16 as the unmatched junction base count. The CDR3 regions of human TCRbeta chains were analyzed by immunosequencing. As for the authors' bioinformatics: Repertoire TCRs were matched against a reference library of SARS-CoV-2-specific TCRs generated with the MIRA antigen-specificity platform. Breadth was defined as the fraction of unique TCRs that were SARS-CoV-2-associated. Depth was defined as the fraction of total T cells that were SARS-CoV-2-associated. Using the MIRA data, each spike-specific TCR was mapped to the spike region that the TCR reacts to and placed in a CD4 or CD8 class. Log10-transformed breadth and depth values were compared by one-way ANOVA with Sidak's multiple comparisons tests. The clones in this table, taken by TCRdb from immuneACCESS, are in-frame only. Not every clone is retained; where verified, under half of the shortfall comes from an unresolved V gene, and the cause of the rest is unknown. Clone size and V and J calls were adopted from that table, with D and trimming inferred from the DNA. A total of some 150,000 clones appear in this sample, around 84% of them only once. The ten largest clones capture 5.1% of the sample.

The sample's time point label, decoded: about 28 days (+/-7) after the second vaccine dose. AZD1222 recipients whose second dose came at about 4 weeks and those whose second dose came at about 12 weeks were combined into one group, since spike-specific TCR depth and breadth did not differ between the two schedules. Samples from vaccinated people were obtained from the UK trials COV001 and COV002, which included a single-blind randomized controlled phase 2/3 trial of AZD1222 (ChAdOx1 nCoV-19) in healthy adults. For TCRbeta chain sequencing, PBMC samples from trial participants were taken at day 0 and at day 28 after the second dose. This sample was included in a study of T cell responses to AZD1222 COVID-19 vaccine (dated by TCRdb to the early 2020s). Study-level background: A total of over 230 trial participants underwent TCR sequencing, of whom about 200 had received two doses of AZD1222 and about 26 had received two doses of the MenACWY control vaccine. Trial participants were enrolled into age subgroups of 18-55, 56-69 and 70-plus years, which contained about 150, 28 and 57 TCR-sequenced participants, respectively. Summary of the overall study and its limitations: Participants were mostly white British and included more females than males, and it was suggested by the authors that clonal diversity may have been underestimated. Because no day 14 peak-response samples were available, the repertoires could be characterized only after the peak T cell response. Conclusions about previously exposed vaccinees are limited because only six or seven AZD1222 recipients were SARS-CoV-2 seropositive at baseline. The 56-69-year group was small, and its depth increase did not reach significance, likely because of low power. Nearly half of unique spike-specific TCRs reportedly recognized epitopes outside regions mutated in the B.1.351 and B.1.1.7 variants. A significant rise in spike-specific TCR breadth and depth was observed after two AZD1222 doses relative to day 0 and relative to MenACWY recipients. The whole spike protein was spanned by vaccine-associated CD4 TCRs, and dominant responses were seen in regions 160-218 and 743-854.

The chain is encoded by TRBV9 joined to TRBJ2-5; TRBD2 lines up with 13 middle nucleotides. This receptor was identified in an adult who received the AZD1222 COVID-19 vaccine. Sequenced here: peripheral blood, sampled 28 days after the second AZD1222 dose. The sequenced DNA is TGTGCCAGCAGCGACAACGTACCTGGACTAGCGGGAGTTACGGAGACCCAGTACTTC. Its protein reads: CASSDNVPGLAGVTETQYF. Full variable domain (CDR3 extended with the reference TRBV9 and TRBJ2-5 proteins): DSGVTQTPKHLITATGQRVTLRCSPRSGDLSVYWYQQSLDQGLQFLIQYYNGEERAKGNILERFSAQQFPDLHSELNLSSLELGDSALYFCASSDNVPGLAGVTETQYFGPGTRLLVL.